The T cell receptor beta chain described here comes from a study of blood T cell repertoires in COVID-19. This clone was counted once. Some clones are missing from TCRdb's copy, which holds only in-frame ones; the method was immunoSEQ multiplex PCR. The table lists under 500,000 clones, about 89% of them singletons. The CDR3 extends over 13 amino acids. The V end was cut by 2 bases, the J end by 9 bases, with 13 bases between. The specimen sequenced was peripheral blood. The sequence was obtained from a woman in her twenties or thirties with acute or convalescent COVID-19. The gene calls are TRBV12-3 or TRBV12-4 and TRBJ1-1, with a possible D match to TRBD1 (5 bases). CDR3 nucleotides: TGTGCCAGCAGTTTATTCCTGGGGGGGAAAGCTTTCTTT. This sequence encodes CASSLFLGGKAFF.